The 10 T cell receptor beta chains listed next were all sequenced from one sample in a study of T cell changes during pregnancy in multiple sclerosis. TCRdb's copy holds only in-frame clones and misses some; the assay was immunoSEQ multiplex PCR. The sample carries roughly 99,000 clones, 80% to 95% recorded once. Here the sequenced sample was peripheral blood, taken in the third trimester of pregnancy. The receptors shown here come from a female donor in good health, enrolled as a control in a pregnancy study.

V is TRBV7-6 and J is TRBJ2-3; D gene uncertain. CDR1 is SGHVS and CDR2 is FNYEAQ in the germline V gene. This CDR3 contains 13 residues. The V gene lost 8 bases and the J gene lost 2 bases, with 11 bases spanning the gap. The chain's CDR3 is CASAAGSTDTQYF. The CDR3 nucleotides read TGTGCCAGCGCGGCCGGGTCCACAGATACGCAGTATTTT.

The chain recombines TRBV9 with TRBJ2-5; 11 bases match TRBD1. Looked up from germline, CDR1 is SGDLS and CDR2 is YYNGEE. J was trimmed by 5 bases and V by 0 bases; bases with no gene match: 3. The CDR3 sequence is 15 residues long. In DNA, the CDR3 is TGTGCCAGCAGCGTAGGGACAGGGGGCGCCGAGACCCAGTACTTC. Encoded protein: CASSVGTGGAETQYF.

Remarks on this clone: One end of the junction varies from germline; a read error may be responsible. J is TRBJ1-5 and V is TRBV6-6, with D unresolved. The CDR3 spans 13 residues. Germline V gene lookup returns CDR1 MNHNY and CDR2 SVGAGI (reference sequence). CDR3: CASCYGINQPQHF. The CDR3 DNA follows: TGTGCCAGCTGTTACGGCATCAATCAGCCCCAGCATTTT.

The chain employs TRBV30 and TRBJ1-6, with D unclear. V gave up 0 bases and J gave up 8 bases, with 5 bases separating them. Per the germline V gene, CDR1 is GTSNPN and CDR2 is SVGIG (reference sequence). The CDR3 consists of 12 residues. CDR3 protein: CAWSVEDSPLHF. The CDR3 DNA reads TGTGCCTGGAGTGTAGAGGATTCACCCCTCCACTTT.

The chain couples TRBV19 to TRBJ1-6; maybe TRBD1 (5 bases). CDR3 length: 15 amino acids. CDR1 LNHDA and CDR2 SQIVND come from the germline V gene (reference sequence). V was shortened by 3 bases and J by 6 bases, with 12 bases between the two germline ends. The CDR3 protein is CASSIQAGSNSPLHF. CDR3 sequence (DNA): TGTGCCAGTAGTATCCAGGCAGGGTCTAATTCACCCCTCCACTTT.

This chain connects TRBV7-2 to TRBJ1-1, with 7 bases fitting TRBD1. This CDR3 spans 15 amino acids. The germline V gene has CDR1 SGHTA and CDR2 FQGNSA. Losses at the gene ends were 1 base for V and 0 bases for J; bases not matched to a gene: 2. In nucleotides, the CDR3 is TGTGCCAGCAGCTTAGGCGGGACAGTGAACACTGAAGCTTTCTTT. This sequence encodes CASSLGGTVNTEAFF.

V gene TRBV12-5 combines with J gene TRBJ2-5; possibly TRBD2 for D (5 bases). This CDR3 comprises 12 residues. Germline values: CDR1 LGHNT, CDR2 FRNRAP. Deletions cut 5 bases from V and 7 bases from J, with 11 bases between. This CDR3 is CASGAGLGTQYF. Here the CDR3 DNA reads TGTGCTAGTGGTGCGGGCCTCGGGACCCAGTACTTC. Filled out from reference TRBV12-5 and TRBJ2-5, the complete variable domain reads DARVTQTPRHKVTEMGQEVTMRCQPILGHNTVFWYRQTMMQGLELLAYFRNRAPLDDSGMPKDRFSAEMPDATLATLKIQPSEPRDSAVYFCASGAGLGTQYFGPGTRLLVL.

The chain links TRBV18 to TRBJ2-7; 10 nucleotides agree with TRBD1. From germline, CDR1 is KGHSH and CDR2 LQKENI. The CDR3 is made up of 14 amino acids. V shed 5 bases, J shed 3 bases, and the junction held 4 bases outside the gene matches. CDR3 in amino acids: CASSVTGGSYEQYF. The CDR3 DNA follows: TGTGCCAGCTCAGTGACAGGGGGCAGCTACGAGCAGTACTTC.

The chain uses TRBV7-9 and TRBJ2-1; 13 nucleotides line up with TRBD2. Germline V gives CDR1 SEHNR, CDR2 FQNEAQ (reference sequence). V shed 4 bases, J shed 8 bases, and the junction held 14 bases outside the gene matches. This CDR3 has 18 amino acids. The CDR3 is CASSSPMIGTSGDHEQFF. The CDR3 DNA is TGTGCCAGCAGCTCACCAATGATCGGGACTAGCGGGGACCATGAGCAGTTCTTC.

J is TRBJ2-5 and V is TRBV5-6, with no clear D. Germline values: CDR1 SGHDT, CDR2 YYEEEE. V lost 4 bases, J lost 2 bases, and 3 bases lay in between. The CDR3 runs 11 residues. The CDR3 nucleotides are TGTGCCAGCAGCCATCAAGAGACCCAGTACTTC. Translation: CASSHQETQYF.